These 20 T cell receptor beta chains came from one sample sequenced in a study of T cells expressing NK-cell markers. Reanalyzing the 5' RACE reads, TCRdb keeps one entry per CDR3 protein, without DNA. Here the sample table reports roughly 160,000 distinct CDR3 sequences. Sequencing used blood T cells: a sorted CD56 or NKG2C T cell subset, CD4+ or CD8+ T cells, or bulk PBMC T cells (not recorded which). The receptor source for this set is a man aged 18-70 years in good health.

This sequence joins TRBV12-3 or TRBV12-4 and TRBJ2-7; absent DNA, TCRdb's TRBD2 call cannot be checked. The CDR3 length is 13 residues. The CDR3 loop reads CASSPTITGEQYF.

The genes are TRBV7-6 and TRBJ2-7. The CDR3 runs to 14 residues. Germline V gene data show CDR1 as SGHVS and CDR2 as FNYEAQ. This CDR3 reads CASSLQWGGDEQYF.

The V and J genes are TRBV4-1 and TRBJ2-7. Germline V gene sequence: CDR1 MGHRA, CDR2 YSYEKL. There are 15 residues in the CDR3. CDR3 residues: CASSQVYGASYEQYF.

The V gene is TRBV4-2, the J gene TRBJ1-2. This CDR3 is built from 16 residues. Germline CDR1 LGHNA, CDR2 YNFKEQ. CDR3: CASSRDSAGREYGYTF.

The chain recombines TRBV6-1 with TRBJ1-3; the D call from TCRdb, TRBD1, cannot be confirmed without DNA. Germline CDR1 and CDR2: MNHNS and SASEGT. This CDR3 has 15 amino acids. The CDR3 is CASRTDRGIGNTIYF.

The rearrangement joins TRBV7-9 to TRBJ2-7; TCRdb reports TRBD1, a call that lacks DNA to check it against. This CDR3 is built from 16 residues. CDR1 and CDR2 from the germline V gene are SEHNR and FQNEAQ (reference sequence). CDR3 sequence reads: CASSSHPSGPTYEQYF.

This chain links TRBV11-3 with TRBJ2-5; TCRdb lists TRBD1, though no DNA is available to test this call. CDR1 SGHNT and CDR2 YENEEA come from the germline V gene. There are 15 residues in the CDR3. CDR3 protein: CASSPRTGGRETQYF.

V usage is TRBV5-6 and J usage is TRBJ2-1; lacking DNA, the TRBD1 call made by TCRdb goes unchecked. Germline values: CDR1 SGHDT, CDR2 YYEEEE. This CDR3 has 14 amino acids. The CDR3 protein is CASRSGTGDGEQFF.

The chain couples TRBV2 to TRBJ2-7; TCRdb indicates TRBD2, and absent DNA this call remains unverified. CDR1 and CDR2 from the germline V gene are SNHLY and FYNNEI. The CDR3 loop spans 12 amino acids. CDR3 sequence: CASGPFLYEQYF.

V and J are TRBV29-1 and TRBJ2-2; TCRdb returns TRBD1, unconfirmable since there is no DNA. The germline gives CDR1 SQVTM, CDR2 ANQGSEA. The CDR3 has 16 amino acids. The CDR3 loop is CSVESRTGGRTGELFF.

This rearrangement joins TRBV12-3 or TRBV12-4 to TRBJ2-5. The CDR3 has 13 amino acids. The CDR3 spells CASSFEIRETQYF.

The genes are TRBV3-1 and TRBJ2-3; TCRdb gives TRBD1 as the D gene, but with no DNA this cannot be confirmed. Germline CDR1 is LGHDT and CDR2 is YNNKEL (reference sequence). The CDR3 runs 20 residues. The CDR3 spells CASSPYRWGGPIASTDTQYF.

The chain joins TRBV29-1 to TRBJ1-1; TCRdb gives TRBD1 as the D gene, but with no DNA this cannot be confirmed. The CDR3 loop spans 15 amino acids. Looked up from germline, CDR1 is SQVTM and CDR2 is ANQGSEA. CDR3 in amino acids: CSVESDRDRGTEAFF.

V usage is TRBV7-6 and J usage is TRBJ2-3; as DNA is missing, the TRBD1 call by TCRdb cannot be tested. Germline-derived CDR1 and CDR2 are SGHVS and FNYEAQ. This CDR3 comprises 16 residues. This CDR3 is CASSLEGGGSTDTQYF. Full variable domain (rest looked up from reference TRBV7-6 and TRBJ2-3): GAGVSQSPRYKVTKRGQDVALRCDPISGHVSLYWYRQALGQGPEFLTYFNYEAQQDKSGLPNDRFSAERPEGSISTLTIQRTEQRDSAMYRCASSLEGGGSTDTQYFGPGTRLTVL.

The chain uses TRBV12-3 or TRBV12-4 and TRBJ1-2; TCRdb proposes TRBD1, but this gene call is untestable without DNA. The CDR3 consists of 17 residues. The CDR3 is CASSSHTPTEGTYGYTF.

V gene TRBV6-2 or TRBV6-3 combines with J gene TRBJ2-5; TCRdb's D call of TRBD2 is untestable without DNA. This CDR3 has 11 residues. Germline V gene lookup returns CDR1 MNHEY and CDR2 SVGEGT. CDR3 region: CATQEGLTQYF.

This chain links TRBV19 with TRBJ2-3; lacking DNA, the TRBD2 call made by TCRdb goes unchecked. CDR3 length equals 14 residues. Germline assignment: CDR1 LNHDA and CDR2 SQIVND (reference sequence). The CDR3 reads CASSRTSAADTQYF.

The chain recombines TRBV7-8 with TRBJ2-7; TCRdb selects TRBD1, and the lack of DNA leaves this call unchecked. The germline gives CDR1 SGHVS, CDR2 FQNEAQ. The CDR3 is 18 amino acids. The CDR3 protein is CASSLAGADEPFSYEQYF.

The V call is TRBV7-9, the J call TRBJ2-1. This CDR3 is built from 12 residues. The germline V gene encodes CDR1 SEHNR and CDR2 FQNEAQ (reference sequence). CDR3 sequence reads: CASQSPSYEQFF. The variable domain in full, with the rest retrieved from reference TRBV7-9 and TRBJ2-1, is DTGVSQNPRHKITKRGQNVTFRCDPISEHNRLYWYRQTLGQGPEFLTYFQNEAQLEKSRLLSDRFSAERPKGSFSTLEIQRTEQGDSAMYLCASQSPSYEQFFGPGTRLTVL.

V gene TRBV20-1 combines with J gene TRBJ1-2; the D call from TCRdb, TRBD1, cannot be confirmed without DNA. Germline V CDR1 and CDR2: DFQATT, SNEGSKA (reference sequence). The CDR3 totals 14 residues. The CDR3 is CSASNPNRVEGYTF.